This T cell receptor beta chain was captured by sequencing in a study of CD8+CD57+ T cells in acquired aplastic anemia. On the study more broadly: Recorded DNA amounts for sorted CD4+ and CD8+ cells had an average of 3.2 ug.

This clonotype was counted only a few times. The antigen remains undetermined. Findings of the study overall: Sharing between patients and controls was observed for twenty-nine CD8+ CDR3 sequences.

Patients chosen for sequencing had CD8+CD57+ cells that had expanded, as shown by flow cytometry. The enrolled patients all had severe acquired aplastic anemia. Patient blood was sampled before any therapy had been received. V was pared by 6 bases and J by 1 base, with 17 bases between. CDR1 is MNHEY, CDR2 SMNVEV, per germline (reference sequence). The CDR3 has 16 residues. CDR3 and TCR beta VDJ profiling relied on genomic DNA as the template. TCRdb re-called the reads through MiXCR, storing one row per CDR3 protein. The profile shows approximately 180,000 distinct CDR3 sequences, roughly 48% of them singletons.

The sample comprised sorted CD4+, CD8+, or CD8+CD57+ T cells (not recorded which) from PBMCs. This clonotype originated in a human donor with aplastic anemia. This rearrangement joins TRBV27 to TRBJ2-3; a possible D gene is TRBD1 (5 bases). This CDR3 reads CASSVIQGVGTDTQYF. In nucleotides, the CDR3 is TGTGCCAGCAGCGTCATTCAGGGTGTTGGCACAGATACGCAGTATTTT.